These T cell receptor beta chains were read from a single sample in a study of blood T cell repertoires in COVID-19. TCRdb keeps only in-frame clones here, not all; method: immunoSEQ multiplex PCR. The table includes fewer than 55,000 clones, 65% to 90% detected once. Sequences were obtained from peripheral blood. Receptors originate from a woman aged 60-75 years with acute or convalescent COVID-19. Both conserved end residues are part of each CDR3. A D gene is named only where the DNA matches it firmly. The size field is filled for only some rows; it gives once, few, many or a size class.

D gene	clone size	J gene	CDR3 length	V gene	CDR3 protein	CDR3 DNA
NA	NA	TRBJ1-1	15	TRBV19	CASSINSGSRTEAFF	TGTGCCAGTAGTATAAATTCTGGTTCGCGGACTGAAGCTTTCTTT
TRBD1	NA	TRBJ1-4	15	TRBV28	CASSSSGTGREKLFF	TGTGCCAGCAGTTCTTCCGGGACAGGGCGGGAAAAACTGTTTTTT
NA	NA	TRBJ1-5	22	TRBV6-6	CGSSPPPGGKAPGEMGNQPQHF	TGTGGCAGCAGTCCTCCCCCGGGTGGTAAAGCCCCGGGGGAGATGGGCAATCAGCCCCAGCATTTT
NA	NA	TRBJ1-2	14	TRBV28	CASIVNGGKDGYTF	TGTGCCAGCATAGTTAACGGTGGTAAAGATGGCTACACCTTC
TRBD2	NA	TRBJ2-1	15	TRBV2	CASSGIAGGTGEQFF	TGTGCCAGCAGTGGGATAGCGGGAGGAACAGGTGAGCAGTTCTTC
NA	NA	TRBJ1-2	14	TRBV28	CASSLKQGIYGYTF	TGTGCCAGCAGCCTTAAACAGGGAATATATGGCTACACCTTC
NA	NA	TRBJ1-2	15	TRBV9	CASSVGQGADYGYTF	TGTGCCAGCAGCGTAGGGCAAGGGGCAGACTATGGCTACACCTTC
NA	NA	TRBJ1-6	13	TRBV9	CASSPRLNSPLHF	TGTGCCAGCAGCCCCCGACTGAATTCACCCCTCCACTTT
TRBD1	few	TRBJ1-2	14	TRBV30	CAWSVVQGAGGYTF	TGTGCCTGGAGTGTGGTACAGGGGGCGGGAGGCTACACCTTC
TRBD1	few	TRBJ2-3	16	TRBV15	CATSRGGRGNADTQYF	TGTGCCACCAGCAGAGGTGGCAGGGGGAACGCAGATACGCAGTATTTT
TRBD1	NA	TRBJ1-1	16	TRBV18	CASSPPGTGENTEAFF	TGTGCCAGCTCACCACCGGGGACAGGCGAGAACACTGAAGCTTTCTTT
NA	once	TRBJ1-2	17	TRBV21-1	CASSKGPGTPANYGYTF	TGTGCCAGCAGCAAAGGGCCAGGGACACCGGCTAACTATGGCTACACCTTC
TRBD2	NA	TRBJ2-5	16	TRBV7-6	CASSLGLAGFVETQYF	TGTGCCAGCAGCTTAGGACTAGCGGGATTCGTGGAGACCCAGTACTTC
TRBD1	NA	TRBJ1-4	15	TRBV5-1	CASSLWGQGVEKLFF	TGCGCCAGCAGCTTGTGGGGACAGGGCGTTGAAAAACTGTTTTTT
TRBD1	NA	TRBJ1-1	14	TRBV5-4	CASSLADRRTEAFF	TGTGCCAGCAGCTTGGCGGACAGGAGGACTGAAGCTTTCTTT
NA	NA	TRBJ2-7	14	TRBV10-3	CASQDSLNSYEQYF	TGTGCCTCCCAGGACTCCCTTAACTCCTACGAGCAGTACTTC
TRBD1	NA	TRBJ1-2	13	TRBV2	CASRLQGSYGYTF	TGTGCCAGCAGATTACAGGGGTCCTATGGCTACACCTTC
NA	NA	TRBJ1-1	14	TRBV6-5	CASRRGGSNTEAFF	TGTGCCAGCAGGAGAGGGGGATCGAACACTGAAGCTTTCTTT
TRBD1	NA	TRBJ1-2	12	TRBV29-1	CSARGQGHGYTF	TGCAGCGCCAGGGGACAGGGGCACGGCTACACCTTC
NA	NA	TRBJ1-1	16	TRBV28	CASSFIATRRLPEAFF	TGTGCCAGCAGTTTCATCGCTACCCGTCGGTTACCTGAAGCTTTCTTT
NA	NA	TRBJ2-5	15	TRBV18	CASSPSGARGETQYF	TGTGCCAGCTCACCATCAGGGGCACGTGGGGAGACCCAGTACTTC
NA	NA	TRBJ1-1	15	TRBV18	CASSSKSGSGTEAFF	TGTGCCAGCTCATCGAAAAGCGGGTCTGGCACTGAAGCTTTCTTT
NA	NA	TRBJ2-5	11	TRBV5-1	CASSFGETQYF	TGCGCCAGCAGCTTCGGGGAGACCCAGTACTTC
TRBD1	NA	TRBJ1-2	16	TRBV4-1	CASSQELDRGLYGYTF	TGCGCCAGCAGCCAAGAATTGGACAGGGGTCTCTATGGCTACACCTTC
NA	NA	TRBJ2-7	15	TRBV6-4	CASSGGAGEKYEQYF	TGTGCCAGCAGCGGAGGGGCAGGCGAAAAGTACGAGCAGTACTTC
NA	NA	TRBJ2-1	16	TRBV5-1	CASSYEGLLSYNEQFF	TGCGCCAGCAGTTATGAGGGACTGCTCTCCTACAATGAGCAGTTCTTC
NA	NA	TRBJ1-6	15	TRBV2	CASRRGVSYNSPLHF	TGTGCCAGCAGGCGGGGGGTCTCCTATAATTCACCCCTCCACTTT
TRBD1	NA	TRBJ2-5	16	TRBV24-1	CATSDLRTGGVETQYF	TGTGCCACCAGTGACCTGAGGACAGGGGGCGTCGAGACCCAGTACTTC
NA	NA	TRBJ1-1	15	TRBV19	CASSITPSGNTEAFF	TGTGCCAGTAGTATAACACCTTCAGGCAACACTGAAGCTTTCTTT
NA	NA	TRBJ2-1	13	TRBV4-2	CASSQESAGEQFF	TGTGCCAGCAGCCAAGAATCAGCGGGCGAGCAGTTCTTC
NA	NA	TRBJ2-5	14	TRBV6-5	CASSSGLRLETQYF	TGTGCCAGCAGCTCGGGACTCCGGTTAGAGACCCAGTACTTC
TRBD2	NA	TRBJ2-3	16	TRBV5-1	CASSDGLAGVIDTQYF	TGCGCCAGCTCCGACGGACTAGCGGGAGTGATAGATACGCAGTATTTT
NA	few	TRBJ2-7	15	TRBV5-5	CASSLDAGLVYEQYF	TGTGCCAGCAGCTTGGACGCGGGGTTAGTCTACGAGCAGTACTTC
TRBD1	NA	TRBJ2-6	18	TRBV11-2	CASSYKTGGSSGANVLTF	TGTGCCAGCAGCTACAAGACAGGGGGCAGCTCTGGGGCCAACGTCCTGACTTTC
NA	NA	TRBJ1-2	18	TRBV19	CASSIFPQELLVRDGYTF	TGTGCCAGTAGTATTTTCCCACAGGAATTGTTAGTCCGGGATGGCTACACCTTC
TRBD1	NA	TRBJ2-7	14	TRBV7-3	CASSWSLDRPEQYF	TGTGCCAGCAGCTGGTCCCTGGACAGGCCCGAGCAGTACTTC
NA	NA	TRBJ2-7	15	TRBV6-6	CASSLTDRFVYEQYF	TGTGCCAGCAGCCTCACTGACAGGTTCGTGTACGAGCAGTACTTC
TRBD2	NA	TRBJ2-7	12	TRBV10-3	CAIRGGVYEQYF	TGTGCCATCAGGGGGGGGGTCTACGAGCAGTACTTC
NA	NA	TRBJ2-3	15	TRBV6-4	CASSDGAASTDTQYF	TGTGCCAGCAGTGACGGGGCGGCTAGCACAGATACGCAGTATTTT
NA	NA	TRBJ2-1	15	TRBV19	CASREQALSFGEQFF	TGTGCCAGTAGGGAACAGGCCTTATCGTTCGGCGAGCAGTTCTTC
TRBD2	NA	TRBJ2-1	16	TRBV9	CASTPFSGRALNEQFF	TGTGCCAGCACCCCCTTCAGCGGGAGGGCGCTGAATGAGCAGTTCTTC
NA	NA	TRBJ1-2	12	TRBV6-6	CATLQGDYGYTF	TGTGCCACCCTACAGGGAGATTATGGCTACACCTTC
TRBD1	NA	TRBJ2-3	17	TRBV27	CASSLSVGGHGTDTQYF	TGTGCCAGCAGTTTAAGTGTAGGGGGCCATGGAACAGATACGCAGTATTTT
TRBD2	few	TRBJ2-7	16	TRBV4-2	CASSHQTSGLTYEQYF	TGTGCCAGCAGCCACCAGACTAGCGGACTTACCTACGAGCAGTACTTC
TRBD2	once	TRBJ2-2	17	TRBV5-1	CASRWTSGSPNTGELFF	TGCGCCAGCAGGTGGACTAGCGGGAGCCCGAACACCGGGGAGCTGTTTTTT
NA	NA	TRBJ1-4	14	TRBV19	CASSIAGRNEKLFF	TGTGCCAGTAGTATTGCCGGTCGAAATGAAAAACTGTTTTTT
NA	NA	TRBJ1-4	12	TRBV28	CASSYQNEKLFF	TGTGCCAGCAGTTATCAAAATGAAAAACTGTTTTTT
NA	NA	TRBJ2-7	18	TRBV7-2	CASSFGVGPSVTSYEQYF	TGTGCCAGCAGCTTTGGGGTGGGGCCTAGCGTCACATCCTACGAGCAGTACTTC
NA	once	TRBJ1-6	12	TRBV6-5	CASSNQGTPLHF	TGTGCCAGCAGTAACCAGGGTACACCCCTCCACTTT
NA	NA	TRBJ2-5	14	TRBV5-4	CASSLDRETETQYF	TGTGCCAGCAGCTTAGACAGAGAAACAGAGACCCAGTACTTC
TRBD2	NA	TRBJ2-2	14	TRBV7-3	CASSPTSGTGELFF	TGTGCCAGCAGCCCGACTAGCGGCACCGGGGAGCTGTTTTTT